The rows below give T cell receptor beta chains drawn from one sample of a study of cytomegalovirus exposure and HLA in healthy donors. Sequenced by immunoSEQ multiplex PCR; TCRdb stores in-frame clones only, minus some. The sample includes fewer than 200,000 clones, 65% to 85% of them seen just once. Sequencing used PBMCs. The receptors originated from a woman aged 18-29 years in good health and CMV-seropositive. Both conserved end residues are part of each CDR3. The D gene is left open where the match is weak. Rows may omit the clone size; those that give it use once, few, many or a size class.

D: TRBD2; size: .; V: TRBV7-2; J: TRBJ2-7; CDR3: CASSLPLLAGSYEQYF; DNA: TGTGCCAGCAGCTTACCCTTGCTAGCGGGTTCTTACGAGCAGTACTTC
D: .; size: .; V: TRBV5-4; J: TRBJ2-1; CDR3: CASSFSGGEQFF; DNA: TGTGCCAGCAGCTTCAGCGGCGGTGAGCAGTTCTTC
D: .; size: .; V: TRBV11-3; J: TRBJ1-1; CDR3: CASSLGTSNTEAFF; DNA: TGTGCCAGCAGCTTAGGGACATCGAACACTGAAGCTTTCTTT
D: .; size: .; V: TRBV5-4; J: TRBJ2-2; CDR3: CASSLGQGPFSNTGELFF; DNA: TGTGCCAGCAGCTTGGGGCAGGGGCCCTTCTCGAACACCGGGGAGCTGTTTTTT
D: TRBD1; size: .; V: TRBV27; J: TRBJ2-7; CDR3: CASSRSTGTVRGQYF; DNA: TGTGCCAGCAGCCGATCGACAGGGACCGTACGCGGGCAGTACTTC
D: TRBD2; size: .; V: TRBV11-2; J: TRBJ2-2; CDR3: CASSLEAGGSTGELFF; DNA: TGTGCCAGCAGCTTAGAAGCGGGGGGGAGTACCGGGGAGCTGTTTTTT
D: .; size: .; V: TRBV4-1; J: TRBJ1-2; CDR3: CASSPKRTSDRTNYGYTF; DNA: TGCGCCAGCAGCCCAAAGCGAACCTCAGACAGGACTAACTATGGCTACACCTTC
D: .; size: once; V: TRBV19; J: TRBJ2-3; CDR3: CASSMVRFADTQYF; DNA: TGTGCCAGTAGTATGGTGCGCTTCGCAGATACGCAGTATTTT
D: TRBD1; size: once; V: TRBV14; J: TRBJ2-7; CDR3: CASSQGGTGAYEQYF; DNA: TGTGCCAGCAGCCAAGGCGGGACAGGGGCCTACGAGCAGTACTTC
D: TRBD1; size: few; V: TRBV7-9; J: TRBJ1-5; CDR3: CASSRSGTDNQPQHF; DNA: TGTGCCAGCAGCCGCTCCGGGACAGATAATCAGCCCCAGCATTTT
D: TRBD2; size: once; V: TRBV7-9; J: TRBJ2-7; CDR3: CASSSSRLAGYEQYF; DNA: TGTGCCAGCAGCTCCTCGAGACTAGCGGGCTACGAGCAGTACTTC
D: .; size: few; V: TRBV5-6; J: TRBJ1-6; CDR3: CASTRESTSPLHF; DNA: TGTGCCAGCACCCGGGAATCAACTTCACCCCTCCACTTT